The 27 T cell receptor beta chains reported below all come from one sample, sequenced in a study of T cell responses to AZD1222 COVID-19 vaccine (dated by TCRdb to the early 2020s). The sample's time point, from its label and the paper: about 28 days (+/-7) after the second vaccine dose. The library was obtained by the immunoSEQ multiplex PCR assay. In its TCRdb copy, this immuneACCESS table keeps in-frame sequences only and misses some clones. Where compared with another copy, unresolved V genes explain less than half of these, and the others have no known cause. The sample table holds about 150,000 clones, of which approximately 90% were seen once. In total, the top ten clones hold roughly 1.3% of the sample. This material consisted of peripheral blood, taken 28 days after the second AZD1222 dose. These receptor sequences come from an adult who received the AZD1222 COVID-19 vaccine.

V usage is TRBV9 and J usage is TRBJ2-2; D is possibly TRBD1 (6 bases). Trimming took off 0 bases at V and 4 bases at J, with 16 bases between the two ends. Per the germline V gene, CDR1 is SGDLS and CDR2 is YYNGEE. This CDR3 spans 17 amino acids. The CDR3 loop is CASSVALAGEVTGELFF. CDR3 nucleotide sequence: TGTGCCAGCAGCGTAGCATTGGCAGGGGAAGTCACCGGGGAGCTGTTTTTT. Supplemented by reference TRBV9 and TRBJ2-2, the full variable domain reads DSGVTQTPKHLITATGQRVTLRCSPRSGDLSVYWYQQSLDQGLQFLIQYYNGEERAKGNILERFSAQQFPDLHSELNLSSLELGDSALYFCASSVALAGEVTGELFFGEGSRLTVL.

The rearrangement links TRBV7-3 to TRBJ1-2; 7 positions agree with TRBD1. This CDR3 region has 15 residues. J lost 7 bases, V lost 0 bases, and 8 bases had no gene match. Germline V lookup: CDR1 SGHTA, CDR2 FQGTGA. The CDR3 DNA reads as TGTGCCAGCAGCTTAACCGCCGACAGGGTGGGTGGCTACACCTTC. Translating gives CASSLTADRVGGYTF.

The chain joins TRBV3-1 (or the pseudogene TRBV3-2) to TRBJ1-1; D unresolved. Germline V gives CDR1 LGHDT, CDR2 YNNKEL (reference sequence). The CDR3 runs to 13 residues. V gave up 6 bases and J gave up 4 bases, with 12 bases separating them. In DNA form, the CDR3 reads TGTGCCAGCAGGAGTAAGGGAGGCACTGAAGCTTTCTTT. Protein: CASRSKGGTEAFF.

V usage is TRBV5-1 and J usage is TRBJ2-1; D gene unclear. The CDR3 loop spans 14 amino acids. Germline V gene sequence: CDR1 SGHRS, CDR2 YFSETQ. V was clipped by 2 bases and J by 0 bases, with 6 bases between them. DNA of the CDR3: TGCGCCAGCAGCTTCGGAAGCTCCTACAATGAGCAGTTCTTC. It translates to CASSFGSSYNEQFF.

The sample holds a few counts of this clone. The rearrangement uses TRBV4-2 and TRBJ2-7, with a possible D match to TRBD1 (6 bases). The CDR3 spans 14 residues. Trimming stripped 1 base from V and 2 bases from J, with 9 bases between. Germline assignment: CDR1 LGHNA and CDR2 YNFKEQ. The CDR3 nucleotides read TGTGCCAGCAGCCAAGGACAGGAGCCCTACGAGCAGTACTTC. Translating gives CASSQGQEPYEQYF.

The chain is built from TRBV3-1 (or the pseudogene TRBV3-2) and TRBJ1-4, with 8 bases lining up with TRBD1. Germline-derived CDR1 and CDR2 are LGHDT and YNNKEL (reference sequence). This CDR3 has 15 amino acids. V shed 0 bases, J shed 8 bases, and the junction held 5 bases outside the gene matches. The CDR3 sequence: CASSQDDRGREKLFF. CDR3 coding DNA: TGTGCCAGCAGCCAAGACGACAGGGGACGCGAAAAACTGTTTTTT.

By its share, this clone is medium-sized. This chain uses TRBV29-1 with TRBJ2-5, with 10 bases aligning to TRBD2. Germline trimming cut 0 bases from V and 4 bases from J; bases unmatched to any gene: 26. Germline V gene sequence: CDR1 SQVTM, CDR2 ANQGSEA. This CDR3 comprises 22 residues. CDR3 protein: CSVEDESGGASARGASRETQYF. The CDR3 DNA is TGCAGCGTTGAAGATGAGAGCGGGGGGGCCTCCGCGAGAGGGGCCTCCAGAGAGACCCAGTACTTC.

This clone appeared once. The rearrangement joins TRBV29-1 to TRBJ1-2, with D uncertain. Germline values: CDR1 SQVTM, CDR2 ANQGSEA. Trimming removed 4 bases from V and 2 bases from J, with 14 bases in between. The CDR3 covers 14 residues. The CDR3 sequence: CSVARNAENYGYTF. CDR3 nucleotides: TGCAGCGTTGCTCGTAATGCGGAAAACTATGGCTACACCTTC.

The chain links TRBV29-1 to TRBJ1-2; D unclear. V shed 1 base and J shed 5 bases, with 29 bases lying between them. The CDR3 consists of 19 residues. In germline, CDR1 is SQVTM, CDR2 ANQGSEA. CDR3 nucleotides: TGCAGCGTTGAAGTCCCCTCTAAGAGACAAGGGCGAAGGGAATATGGCTACACCTTC. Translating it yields CSVEVPSKRQGRREYGYTF.

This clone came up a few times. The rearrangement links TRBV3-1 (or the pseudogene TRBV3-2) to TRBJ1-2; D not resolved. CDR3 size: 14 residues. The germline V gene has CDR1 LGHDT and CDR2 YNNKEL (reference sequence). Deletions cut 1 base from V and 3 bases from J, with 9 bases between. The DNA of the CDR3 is TGTGCCAGCAGCCAAGCGGATATACACTATGGCTACACCTTC. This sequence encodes CASSQADIHYGYTF.

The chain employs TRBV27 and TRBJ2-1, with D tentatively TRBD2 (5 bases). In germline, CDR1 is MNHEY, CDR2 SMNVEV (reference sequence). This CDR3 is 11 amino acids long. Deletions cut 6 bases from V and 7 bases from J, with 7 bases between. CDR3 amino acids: CASSQRNEQFF. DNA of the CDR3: TGTGCCAGCAGCCAGCGGAATGAGCAGTTCTTC.

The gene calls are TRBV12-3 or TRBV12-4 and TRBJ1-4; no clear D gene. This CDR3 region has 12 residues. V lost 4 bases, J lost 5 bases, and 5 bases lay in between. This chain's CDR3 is CASSSGNEKLFF. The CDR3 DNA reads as TGTGCCAGCAGTTCAGGAAATGAAAAACTGTTTTTT.

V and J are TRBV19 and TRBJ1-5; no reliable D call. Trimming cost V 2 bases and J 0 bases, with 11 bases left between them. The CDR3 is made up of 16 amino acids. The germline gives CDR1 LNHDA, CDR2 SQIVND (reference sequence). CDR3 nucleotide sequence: TGTGCCAGTAGTATAACCGGGCACCTTAGCAATCAGCCCCAGCATTTT. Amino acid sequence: CASSITGHLSNQPQHF.

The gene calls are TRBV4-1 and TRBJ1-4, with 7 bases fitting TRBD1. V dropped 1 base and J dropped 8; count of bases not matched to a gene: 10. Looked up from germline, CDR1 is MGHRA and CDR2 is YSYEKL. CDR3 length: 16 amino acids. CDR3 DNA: TGCGCCAGCAGCCAAGTATTGCCACAGGGGCCAGAAAAACTGTTTTTT. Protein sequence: CASSQVLPQGPEKLFF.

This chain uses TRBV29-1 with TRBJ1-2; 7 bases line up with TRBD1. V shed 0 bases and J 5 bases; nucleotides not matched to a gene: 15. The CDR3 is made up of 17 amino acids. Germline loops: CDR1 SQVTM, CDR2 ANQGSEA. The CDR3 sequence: CSVEDWGTERNSYGYTF. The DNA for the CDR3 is TGCAGCGTTGAAGATTGGGGGACAGAGCGCAACTCGTATGGCTACACCTTC.

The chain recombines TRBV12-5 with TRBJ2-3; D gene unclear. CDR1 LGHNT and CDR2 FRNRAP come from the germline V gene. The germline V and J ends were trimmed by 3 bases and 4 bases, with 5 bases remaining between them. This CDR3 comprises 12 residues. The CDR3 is CASGFSPDTQYF. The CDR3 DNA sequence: TGTGCTAGTGGTTTCAGCCCAGATACGCAGTATTTT.

This CDR3 is CAIMNRDSSSGNTIYF. The CDR3 DNA follows: TGTGCCATCATGAACCGGGACAGTAGTTCCGGAAACACCATATATTTT. The chain combines TRBV10-3 with TRBJ1-3; 7 nucleotides agree with TRBD1. This CDR3 comprises 16 residues. From germline, CDR1 is ENHRY and CDR2 SYGVKD. V trimming: 7 bases; J trimming: 4 bases; junction bases outside the gene matches: 13.

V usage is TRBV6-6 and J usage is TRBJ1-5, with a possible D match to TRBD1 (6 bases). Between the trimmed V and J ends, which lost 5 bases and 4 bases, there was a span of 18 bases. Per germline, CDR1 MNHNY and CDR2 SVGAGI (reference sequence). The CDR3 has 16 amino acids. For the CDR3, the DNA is TGTGCCAGCAGTATGGAACAGGGACATGGAAATCAGCCCCAGCATTTT. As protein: CASSMEQGHGNQPQHF.

The CDR3 loop is CASSFDRRITEAFF. The CDR3 DNA is TGTGCCAGCAGTTTTGACAGAAGAATCACTGAAGCTTTCTTT. The gene calls are TRBV28 and TRBJ1-1, with a weak D call TRBD1 (5 bases). Germline CDR1 reads MDHEN; CDR2 reads SYDVKM. CDR3 length: 14 amino acids. V lost 3 bases, J lost 4 bases, and 12 bases lay in between.

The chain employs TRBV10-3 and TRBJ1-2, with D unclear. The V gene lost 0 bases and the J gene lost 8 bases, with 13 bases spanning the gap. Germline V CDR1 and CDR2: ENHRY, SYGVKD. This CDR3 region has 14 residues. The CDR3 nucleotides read TGTGCCATCAGTGAGTCGAGTGCAGGTTTCGGCTACACCTTC. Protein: CAISESSAGFGYTF.

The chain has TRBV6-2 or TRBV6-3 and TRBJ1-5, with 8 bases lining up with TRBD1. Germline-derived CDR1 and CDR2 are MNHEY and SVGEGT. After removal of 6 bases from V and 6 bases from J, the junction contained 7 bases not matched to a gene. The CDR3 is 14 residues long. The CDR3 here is CASSHGQGGQPQHF. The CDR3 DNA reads TGTGCCAGCAGCCACGGACAGGGCGGTCAGCCCCAGCATTTT.

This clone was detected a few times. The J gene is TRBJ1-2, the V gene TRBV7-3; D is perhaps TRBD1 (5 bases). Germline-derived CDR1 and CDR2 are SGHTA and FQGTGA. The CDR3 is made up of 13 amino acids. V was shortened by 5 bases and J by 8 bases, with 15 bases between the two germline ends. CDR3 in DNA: TGTGCCAGCAGCCCAGGGCAGGGAAGGGGCTACACCTTC. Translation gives CASSPGQGRGYTF.

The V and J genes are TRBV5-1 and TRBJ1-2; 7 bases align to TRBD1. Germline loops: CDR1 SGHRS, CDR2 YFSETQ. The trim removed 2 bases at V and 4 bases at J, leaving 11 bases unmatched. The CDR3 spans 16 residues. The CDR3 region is CASSLNSIGTVYGYTF. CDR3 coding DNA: TGCGCCAGCAGCTTAAACAGCATCGGGACAGTCTATGGCTACACCTTC.

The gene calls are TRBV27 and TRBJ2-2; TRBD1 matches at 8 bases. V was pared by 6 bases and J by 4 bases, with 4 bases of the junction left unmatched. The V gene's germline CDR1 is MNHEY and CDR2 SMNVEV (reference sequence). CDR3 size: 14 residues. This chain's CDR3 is CASRDRVSTGELFF. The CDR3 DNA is TGTGCCAGCAGGGACAGGGTGAGCACCGGGGAGCTGTTTTTT.

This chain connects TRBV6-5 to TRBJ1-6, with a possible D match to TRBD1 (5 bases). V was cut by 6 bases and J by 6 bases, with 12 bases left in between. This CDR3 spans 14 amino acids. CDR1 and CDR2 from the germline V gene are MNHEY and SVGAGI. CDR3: CASSPPGGNSPLHF. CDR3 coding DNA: TGTGCCAGCAGCCCGCCTGGGGGTAATTCACCCCTCCACTTT.

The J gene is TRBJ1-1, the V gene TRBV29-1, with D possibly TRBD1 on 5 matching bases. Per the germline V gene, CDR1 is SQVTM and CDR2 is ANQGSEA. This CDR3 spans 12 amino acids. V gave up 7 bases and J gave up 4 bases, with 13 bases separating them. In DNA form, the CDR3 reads TGCAGCGCCGGATGGGGGGGCACTGAAGCTTTCTTT. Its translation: CSAGWGGTEAFF.

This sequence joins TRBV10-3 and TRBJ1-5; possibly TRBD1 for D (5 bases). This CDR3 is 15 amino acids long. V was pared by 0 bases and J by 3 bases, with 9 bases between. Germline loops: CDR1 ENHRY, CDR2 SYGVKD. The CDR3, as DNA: TGTGCCATCAGTGAGTCGGCAGGGAACAATCAGCCCCAGCATTTT. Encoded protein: CAISESAGNNQPQHF.